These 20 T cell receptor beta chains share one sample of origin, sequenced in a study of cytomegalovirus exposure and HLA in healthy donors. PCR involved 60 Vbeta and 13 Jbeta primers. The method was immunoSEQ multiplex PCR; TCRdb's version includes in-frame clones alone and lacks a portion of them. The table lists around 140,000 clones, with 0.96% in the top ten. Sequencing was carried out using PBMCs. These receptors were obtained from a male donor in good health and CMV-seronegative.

The CDR3, as DNA: TGTGCCAGCTCACTAGCTGGGGCCCGAGAGACCCAGTACTTC. This sequence encodes CASSLAGARETQYF. The chain is built from TRBV18 and TRBJ2-5, with a weak D call TRBD1 (5 bases). CDR3 length equals 14 residues. Germline-derived CDR1 and CDR2 are KGHSH and LQKENI. The ends were cut back, 4 bases at V and 4 bases at J, with 13 bases in the middle.

As DNA, the CDR3 is TGTGCCAGCAGCTTCCTAACCCCGACAGGGACGGATTCACCCCTCCACTTT. Translated: CASSFLTPTGTDSPLHF. The V gene is TRBV11-2, the J gene TRBJ1-6; 7 nucleotides match TRBD1. This CDR3 is 17 amino acids long. J gave up 8 bases and V 3 bases, and 13 bases lay outside the gene matches. Germline CDR1 SGHAT, CDR2 FQNNGV.

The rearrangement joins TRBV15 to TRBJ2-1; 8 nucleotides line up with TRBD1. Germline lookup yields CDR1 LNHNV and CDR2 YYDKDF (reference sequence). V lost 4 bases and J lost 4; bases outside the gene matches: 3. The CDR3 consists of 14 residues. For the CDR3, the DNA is TGTGCCACCAGCACAGGGGGCGCGTACAATGAGCAGTTCTTC. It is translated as CATSTGGAYNEQFF. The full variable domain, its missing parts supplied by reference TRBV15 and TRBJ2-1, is DAMVIQNPRYQVTQFGKPVTLSCSQTLNHNVMYWYQQKSSQAPKLLFHYYDKDFNNEADTPDNFQSRRPNTSFCFLDIRSPGLGDTAMYLCATSTGGAYNEQFFGPGTRLTVL.

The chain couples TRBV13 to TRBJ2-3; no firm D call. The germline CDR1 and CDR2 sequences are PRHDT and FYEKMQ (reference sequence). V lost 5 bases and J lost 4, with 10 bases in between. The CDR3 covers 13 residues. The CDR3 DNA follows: TGTGCCAGCAGCATACGACTCCCAGATACGCAGTATTTT. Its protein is CASSIRLPDTQYF.

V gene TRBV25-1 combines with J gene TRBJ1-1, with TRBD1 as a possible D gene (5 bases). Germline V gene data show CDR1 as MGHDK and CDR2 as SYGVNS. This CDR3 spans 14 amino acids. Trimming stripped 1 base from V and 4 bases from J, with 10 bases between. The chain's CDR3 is CASSEWAGPTEAFF. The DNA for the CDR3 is TGTGCCAGCAGTGAATGGGCAGGGCCCACTGAAGCTTTCTTT.

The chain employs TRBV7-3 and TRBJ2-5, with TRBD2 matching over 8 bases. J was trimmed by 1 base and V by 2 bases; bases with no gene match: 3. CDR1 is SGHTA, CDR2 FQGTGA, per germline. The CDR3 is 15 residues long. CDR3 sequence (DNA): TGTGCCAGCAGCTTATATAGCGGGGCCCAAGAGACCCAGTACTTC. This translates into CASSLYSGAQETQYF.

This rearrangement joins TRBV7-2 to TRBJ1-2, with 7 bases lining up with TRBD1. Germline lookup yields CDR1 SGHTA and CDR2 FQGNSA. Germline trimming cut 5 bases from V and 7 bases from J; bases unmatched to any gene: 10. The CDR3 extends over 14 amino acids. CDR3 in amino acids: CASSQKTGTFGYTF. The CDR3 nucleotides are TGTGCCAGCAGCCAAAAGACAGGGACTTTTGGCTACACCTTC.

In DNA, the CDR3 is TGTGCCAGCAGCTTGATCGGGGAGCAGTACTTC. Translating it yields CASSLIGEQYF. The chain uses TRBV5-6 and TRBJ2-7; no reliable D call. The V end lost 1 base, the J end lost 7 bases, and 6 bases lay between the germline ends. CDR3 size: 11 residues. From germline, CDR1 is SGHDT and CDR2 YYEEEE.

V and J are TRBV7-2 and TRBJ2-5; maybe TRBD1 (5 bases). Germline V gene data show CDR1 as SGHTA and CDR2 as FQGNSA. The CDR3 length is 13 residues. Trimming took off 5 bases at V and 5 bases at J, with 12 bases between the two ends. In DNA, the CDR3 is TGTGCCAGCAGCGTACAGGATCGGGAGACCCAGTACTTC. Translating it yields CASSVQDRETQYF.

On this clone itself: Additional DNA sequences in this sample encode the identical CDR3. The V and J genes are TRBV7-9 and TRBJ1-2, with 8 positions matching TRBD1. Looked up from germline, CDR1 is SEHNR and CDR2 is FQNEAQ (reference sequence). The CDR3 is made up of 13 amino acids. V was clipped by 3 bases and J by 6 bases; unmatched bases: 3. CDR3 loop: CASSFGQGHGYTF. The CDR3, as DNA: TGTGCCAGCAGCTTTGGACAGGGCCATGGCTACACCTTC.

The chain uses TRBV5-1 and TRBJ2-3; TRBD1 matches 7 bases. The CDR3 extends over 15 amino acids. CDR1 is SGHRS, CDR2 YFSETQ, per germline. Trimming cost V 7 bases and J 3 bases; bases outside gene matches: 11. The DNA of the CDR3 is TGCGCCAGCGCCCTCCGACAGGGTTCAACAGATACGCAGTATTTT. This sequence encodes CASALRQGSTDTQYF.

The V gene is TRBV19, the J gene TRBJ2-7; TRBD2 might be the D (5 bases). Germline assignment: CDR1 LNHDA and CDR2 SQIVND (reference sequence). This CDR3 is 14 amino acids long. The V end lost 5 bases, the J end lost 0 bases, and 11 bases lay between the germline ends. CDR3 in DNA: TGTGCCAGTAGTTCCCCGGGGTTCTCCTACGAGCAGTACTTC. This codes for CASSSPGFSYEQYF.

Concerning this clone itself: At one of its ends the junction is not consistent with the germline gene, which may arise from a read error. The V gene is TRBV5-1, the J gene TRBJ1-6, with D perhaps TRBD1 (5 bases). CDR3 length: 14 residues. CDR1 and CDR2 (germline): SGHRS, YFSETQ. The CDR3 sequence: CANSLTGGGSPLHF. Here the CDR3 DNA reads TGCGCCAACAGCTTGACGGGGGGTGGCTCACCCCTCCACTTT.

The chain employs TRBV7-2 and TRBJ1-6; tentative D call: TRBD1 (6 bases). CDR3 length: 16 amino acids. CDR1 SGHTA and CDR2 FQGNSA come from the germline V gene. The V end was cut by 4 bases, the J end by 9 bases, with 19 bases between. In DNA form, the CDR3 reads TGTGCCAGCAGCTCATCGACAGGTGCATTGGGTTCACCCCTCCACTTT. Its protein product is CASSSSTGALGSPLHF.

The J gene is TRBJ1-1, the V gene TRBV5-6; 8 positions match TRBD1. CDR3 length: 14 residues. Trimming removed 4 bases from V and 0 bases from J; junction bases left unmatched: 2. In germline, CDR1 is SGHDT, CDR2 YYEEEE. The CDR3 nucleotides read TGTGCCAGCAGCCCGACAGGGGTGAACACTGAAGCTTTCTTT. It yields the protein CASSPTGVNTEAFF.

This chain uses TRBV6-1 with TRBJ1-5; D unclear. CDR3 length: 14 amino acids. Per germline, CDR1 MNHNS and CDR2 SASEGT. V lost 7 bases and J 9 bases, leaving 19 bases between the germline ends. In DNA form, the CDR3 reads TGTGCCAGCACCGACCCTGAGGGCCGACGGCCCCAGCATTTT. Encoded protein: CASTDPEGRRPQHF.

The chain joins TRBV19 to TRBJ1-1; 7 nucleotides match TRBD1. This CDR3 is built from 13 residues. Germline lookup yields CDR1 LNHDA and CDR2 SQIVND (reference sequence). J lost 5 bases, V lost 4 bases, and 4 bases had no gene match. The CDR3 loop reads CASSSYRGTEAFF. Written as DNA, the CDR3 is TGTGCCAGTAGTAGTTACAGGGGTACTGAAGCTTTCTTT.

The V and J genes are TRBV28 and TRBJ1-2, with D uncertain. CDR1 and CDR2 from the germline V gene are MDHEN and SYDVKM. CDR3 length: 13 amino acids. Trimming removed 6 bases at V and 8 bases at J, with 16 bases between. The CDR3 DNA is TGTGCCAGCAGGGATACAGTGGGCTGGGGCTACACCTTC. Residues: CASRDTVGWGYTF.

CDR3 in amino acids: CASSLAGGTYNEQFF. In nucleotides, the CDR3 is TGTGCCAGCAGCTTAGCGGGAGGGACCTACAATGAGCAGTTCTTC. The J gene is TRBJ2-1, the V gene TRBV7-6; 7 bases match TRBD2. The junction had 1 base not matched to a gene; V was cut back by 0 bases and J by 2 bases. This CDR3 is 15 amino acids long. CDR1 and CDR2 from the germline V gene are SGHVS and FNYEAQ.

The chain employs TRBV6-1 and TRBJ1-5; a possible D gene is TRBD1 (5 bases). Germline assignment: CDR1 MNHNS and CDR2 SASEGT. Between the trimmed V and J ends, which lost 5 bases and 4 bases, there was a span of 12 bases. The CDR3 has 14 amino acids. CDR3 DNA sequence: TGTGCCAGCAGTCCCCAGGGCCGGAATCAGCCCCAGCATTTT. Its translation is CASSPQGRNQPQHF.